This TCR beta chain was observed in a study of blood T cell repertoires in COVID-19 (dated by TCRdb to the early 2020s). At the level of the whole study: The collaborator samples originated in the United States, Italy and Spain and spanned the acute and convalescent phases of COVID-19. The material from the prospective study consisted of cDNA or gDNA derived from T cells, B-cell-depleted T cells, or PBMCs. The dataset comprised deeply sampled blood TCRbeta repertoires from subjects exposed to, actively infected with, or recovered from COVID-19. A freely available public database, intended as a resource for researchers studying the immune response to SARS-CoV-2, is where the repertoires were released. Samples came from the ongoing ImmuneRACE study (first 160 participants) plus 1,254 subjects from 6 global collaborators. Nearly every sample came with metadata listing a de-identified subject ID, COVID-19 status, age in years and sex. HLA class I and class II types, where available, came from metadata supplied by the sample provider rather than from assay-based typing.

The paper as a whole reports these results and caveats: The quantity of clinical and demographic metadata differed by source and by participant and was supplied without curation.

Collaborating institutions collected whole blood in K2EDTA tubes following their own protocols. For TCRbeta analysis, collaborators shipped samples in one of three forms: frozen whole blood, isolated PBMCs, or DNA extracted from either of those sample types. Notes on this clone: Its target antigen remains unknown. The input lacks base qualities; no much larger clone sits a single base away.

The immunoSEQ Assay, a bias-controlled multiplex PCR, was used to amplify TCRbeta CDR3 regions from genomic DNA. The authors' pipeline ran thus. Nucleated cell counts per sample were estimated from amplification of reference gene primers within the assay. To quantify the absolute abundance of each unique TCRbeta CDR3 rearrangement, sequence reads were collapsed and filtered. For each sample, productive Simpson clonality was calculated as the square root of Simpson's diversity index across productive rearrangements. Here the immuneACCESS table is served through TCRdb, limited to in-frame sequences with V and J called. Missing clones are a known gap in these copies; in checked studies unresolved V genes cover under half, and the rest lacks a known reason. That table is the source of V, J and clone size, and D and trimming were worked out from the DNA. This sample lists 95,000 to 110,000 clones; more than 75% were detected once. The ten largest clones represent roughly 29% of the sample.

The V and J ends are trimmed by 0 bases and 1 base, leaving 18 bases between them. From the cysteine through the phenylalanine, the CDR3 covers 18 amino acids. The sequence is cut down to CDR3 DNA, 54 bases in frame from base 1. CDR1 MNHEY and CDR2 SMNVEV are derived from the germline V gene (reference sequence). The sample was peripheral blood. Recombination connected TRBV27 to TRBJ1-1; TRBD1 is possibly the D segment (5 matching bases). The receptor was derived from a man in his sixties with acute or convalescent COVID-19. The DNA is TGTGCCAGCAGTTTATCGGGGGGTGCCATCGGAGAGAACACTGAAGCTTTCTTT. The encoded protein is CASSLSGGAIGENTEAFF.